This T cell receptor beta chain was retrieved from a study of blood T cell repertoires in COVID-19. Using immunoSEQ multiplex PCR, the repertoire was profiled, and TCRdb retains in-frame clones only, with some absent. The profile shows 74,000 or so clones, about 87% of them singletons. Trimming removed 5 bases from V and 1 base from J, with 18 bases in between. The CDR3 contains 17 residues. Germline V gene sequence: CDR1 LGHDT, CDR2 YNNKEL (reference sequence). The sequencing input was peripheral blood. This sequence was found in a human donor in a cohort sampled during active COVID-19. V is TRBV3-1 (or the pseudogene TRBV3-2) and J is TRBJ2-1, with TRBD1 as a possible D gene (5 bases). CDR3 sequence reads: CASSWFNGRGSYNEQFF. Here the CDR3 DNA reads TGTGCCAGCAGCTGGTTCAATGGTAGGGGATCCTACAATGAGCAGTTCTTC.